A selection of T cell receptor beta chains follows, all from one sample in a study of blood T cell repertoires in COVID-19. TCRdb's copy holds only in-frame clones and misses some; the assay was immunoSEQ multiplex PCR. Found here are around 270,000 clones, about 88% of them singletons; the top ten hold roughly 5.6%. The source material was peripheral blood. The receptors were gathered from a woman aged 60-75 years with COVID-19, enrolled during active disease. Both conserved end residues are part of each CDR3. The D gene is left open where the match is weak. Size is stated for part of the rows, as once, few or many counts, or as a class when the clone is expanded.

J: TRBJ1-1; V: TRBV28; D: TRBD1; size: .; CDR3: CATRDREAFF; DNA: TGTGCCACCCGGGACAGGGAAGCTTTCTTT
J: TRBJ2-5; V: TRBV19; D: .; size: .; CDR3: CASQVGETQYF; DNA: TGTGCCAGCCAGGTTGGAGAGACCCAGTACTTC
J: TRBJ2-5; V: TRBV11-2; D: .; size: .; CDR3: CASSLGPGRVAETQYF; DNA: TGTGCCAGCAGCTTAGGACCGGGCAGGGTAGCCGAGACCCAGTACTTC
J: TRBJ1-2; V: TRBV7-2; D: TRBD1; size: few; CDR3: CASSSLDRANYGYTF; DNA: TGTGCCAGCAGCTCCCTCGACAGGGCCAACTATGGCTACACCTTC
J: TRBJ1-1; V: TRBV9; D: .; size: .; CDR3: CASSVGMNTEAFF; DNA: TGTGCCAGCAGCGTAGGTATGAACACTGAAGCTTTCTTT
J: TRBJ2-6; V: TRBV2; D: .; size: .; CDR3: CASSVGANVLTF; DNA: TGTGCCAGCAGCGTTGGGGCCAACGTCCTGACTTTC
J: TRBJ2-7; V: TRBV27; D: TRBD2; size: .; CDR3: CASSFPGLGPPYEQYF; DNA: TGTGCCAGCAGTTTCCCGGGACTAGGCCCCCCCTACGAGCAGTACTTC
J: TRBJ1-1; V: TRBV19; D: .; size: once; CDR3: CASSIQGMNTEAFF; DNA: TGTGCCAGTAGTATTCAGGGGATGAACACTGAAGCTTTCTTT
J: TRBJ1-2; V: TRBV7-8; D: .; size: once; CDR3: CASSLVSRVGYGYTF; DNA: TGTGCCAGCAGCTTAGTGAGCAGGGTGGGCTATGGCTACACCTTC
J: TRBJ2-7; V: TRBV2; D: .; size: few; CDR3: CASSAQGYEQYF; DNA: TGTGCCAGCAGTGCCCAGGGATACGAGCAGTACTTC
J: TRBJ1-4; V: TRBV6-5; D: TRBD1; size: .; CDR3: CASSSTGGRNEKLFF; DNA: TGTGCCAGCAGTTCAACAGGGGGCCGTAATGAAAAACTGTTTTTT
J: TRBJ1-6; V: TRBV30; D: .; size: .; CDR3: CAWSGGNNSPLHF; DNA: TGTGCCTGGAGCGGGGGAAATAATTCACCCCTCCACTTT
J: TRBJ2-5; V: TRBV30; D: TRBD2; size: .; CDR3: CAWSVSSGIQYF; DNA: TGTGCCTGGAGTGTCTCTAGCGGGATCCAGTACTTC
J: TRBJ1-4; V: TRBV12-3/TRBV12-4; D: .; size: .; CDR3: CASRQGFAEKLFF; DNA: TGTGCCAGCAGGCAGGGGTTCGCGGAAAAACTGTTTTTT
J: TRBJ2-3; V: TRBV18; D: .; size: .; CDR3: CASSPQSTGVGVYTQYF; DNA: TGTGCCAGCTCACCACAGTCTACGGGAGTAGGTGTTTATACGCAGTATTTT
J: TRBJ2-5; V: TRBV11-1; D: .; size: .; CDR3: CASSPSRAWVEAQYF; DNA: TGTGCCAGCAGCCCTTCTCGTGCGTGGGTGGAGGCCCAGTACTTC
J: TRBJ1-3; V: TRBV6-5; D: .; size: .; CDR3: CASSPLSSGNTIYF; DNA: TGTGCCAGCAGTCCCCTGAGCTCTGGAAACACCATATATTTT
J: TRBJ1-4; V: TRBV4-1; D: .; size: .; CDR3: CASSQGLLNEKLFF; DNA: TGCGCCAGCAGCCAAGGTCTTCTTAATGAAAAACTGTTTTTT
J: TRBJ2-3; V: TRBV30; D: .; size: .; CDR3: CAWSDTTPQPDTQYF; DNA: TGTGCCTGGAGCGACACGACCCCACAACCAGATACGCAGTATTTT
J: TRBJ2-2; V: TRBV4-3; D: TRBD2; size: .; CDR3: CASSRSSGSVPLNTGELFF; DNA: TGCGCCAGCAGCCGGTCTAGCGGGAGCGTACCCCTTAACACCGGGGAGCTGTTTTTT
J: TRBJ1-4; V: TRBV28; D: .; size: .; CDR3: CASSPKRATNEKLFF; DNA: TGTGCCAGCAGTCCAAAGAGAGCAACTAATGAAAAACTGTTTTTT
J: TRBJ2-3; V: TRBV7-3; D: .; size: .; CDR3: CASSSGQTTDTQYF; DNA: TGTGCCAGCAGCAGCGGACAGACCACAGATACGCAGTATTTT
J: TRBJ2-2; V: TRBV11-2; D: .; size: .; CDR3: CASSLFVLESGELFF; DNA: TGTGCCAGCAGCTTATTCGTCCTGGAGTCCGGGGAGCTGTTTTTT
J: TRBJ1-2; V: TRBV7-2; D: TRBD1; size: .; CDR3: CASSIGQGAYGYTF; DNA: TGTGCCAGCAGCATTGGACAGGGAGCCTATGGCTACACCTTC
J: TRBJ2-1; V: TRBV10-3; D: .; size: .; CDR3: CATSGSGGEQFF; DNA: TGTGCCACCTCCGGGAGCGGAGGTGAGCAGTTCTTC
J: TRBJ1-3; V: TRBV6-5; D: .; size: .; CDR3: CASGGMYSGNTIYF; DNA: TGTGCCAGCGGGGGGATGTACTCTGGAAACACCATATATTTT
J: TRBJ1-2; V: TRBV12-3/TRBV12-4; D: TRBD1; size: .; CDR3: CASSPRTGYGYTF; DNA: TGTGCCAGCAGTCCAAGGACAGGGTATGGCTACACCTTC
J: TRBJ2-7; V: TRBV7-3; D: .; size: .; CDR3: CASSLVLPYEQYF; DNA: TGTGCCAGCAGCTTAGTCCTCCCCTACGAGCAGTACTTC
J: TRBJ1-2; V: TRBV3-1/TRBV3-2; D: .; size: .; CDR3: CASSQAGDYGYTF; DNA: TGTGCCAGCAGCCAAGCAGGGGACTATGGCTACACCTTC
J: TRBJ1-1; V: TRBV28; D: TRBD1; size: once; CDR3: CASTQGTGKLEAFF; DNA: TGTGCCAGCACCCAGGGGACAGGGAAACTCGAAGCTTTCTTT
J: TRBJ2-3; V: TRBV7-8; D: TRBD2; size: .; CDR3: CASSATSGQSTDTQYF; DNA: TGTGCCAGCAGCGCGACTAGCGGGCAAAGCACAGATACGCAGTATTTT
J: TRBJ2-3; V: TRBV7-9; D: TRBD1; size: .; CDR3: CASSFQTGPADTQYF; DNA: TGTGCCAGCAGCTTCCAGACAGGGCCAGCAGATACGCAGTATTTT
J: TRBJ2-7; V: TRBV4-2; D: TRBD2; size: .; CDR3: CASSQDPPGRDPYEQYF; DNA: TGTGCCAGCAGCCAAGATCCTCCCGGGAGGGATCCCTACGAGCAGTACTTC
J: TRBJ1-2; V: TRBV7-7; D: .; size: .; CDR3: CASSPRHRRFNYGYTF; DNA: TGTGCCAGCAGCCCTCGCCACCGCAGGTTCAACTATGGCTACACCTTC
J: TRBJ1-2; V: TRBV19; D: .; size: .; CDR3: CASPDSFSGYTF; DNA: TGTGCCAGTCCGGACAGCTTCAGTGGCTACACCTTC
J: TRBJ1-6; V: TRBV4-2; D: TRBD1; size: .; CDR3: CASSQFRTGGLLSPLHF; DNA: TGTGCCAGCAGCCAATTCCGGACAGGGGGCCTCCTTTCACCCCTCCACTTT
J: TRBJ1-2; V: TRBV27; D: .; size: .; CDR3: CASSVKQASYGYTF; DNA: TGTGCCAGCAGTGTAAAACAGGCATCCTATGGCTACACCTTC
J: TRBJ2-1; V: TRBV7-2; D: .; size: .; CDR3: CASSHPGNNEQFF; DNA: TGTGCCAGCAGCCATCCAGGAAACAATGAGCAGTTCTTC
J: TRBJ2-1; V: TRBV10-3; D: TRBD2; size: .; CDR3: CAISSSGSGSSYNEQFF; DNA: TGTGCCATCAGTTCTAGCGGATCCGGGAGCTCCTACAATGAGCAGTTCTTC
J: TRBJ1-5; V: TRBV28; D: .; size: .; CDR3: CASSPPVINQPQHF; DNA: TGTGCCAGCAGTCCCCCAGTGATCAATCAGCCCCAGCATTTT
J: TRBJ2-7; V: TRBV5-1; D: TRBD2; size: once; CDR3: CASSLTTSGNEQYF; DNA: TGCGCCAGCAGCTTGACGACTAGCGGGAACGAGCAGTACTTC
J: TRBJ2-5; V: TRBV30; D: TRBD2; size: .; CDR3: CAWSVQASGTQYF; DNA: TGTGCCTGGAGTGTACAGGCTAGCGGGACCCAGTACTTC
J: TRBJ1-6; V: TRBV5-1; D: .; size: few; CDR3: CASSLSDRGSYNSPLHF; DNA: TGCGCCAGCAGCTTGAGTGACAGAGGCTCCTATAATTCACCCCTCCACTTT
J: TRBJ1-1; V: TRBV18; D: .; size: .; CDR3: CASSPAGGRMNTEAFF; DNA: TGTGCCAGCTCACCGGCCGGGGGGCGGATGAACACTGAAGCTTTCTTT
J: TRBJ1-3; V: TRBV5-6; D: .; size: .; CDR3: CASSLVTGTGNTIYF; DNA: TGTGCCAGCAGCTTGGTAACAGGGACTGGAAACACCATATATTTT
J: TRBJ2-2; V: TRBV9; D: .; size: .; CDR3: CASSVLDRNTGELFF; DNA: TGTGCCAGCAGCGTATTGGACAGGAACACCGGGGAGCTGTTTTTT
J: TRBJ1-1; V: TRBV28; D: .; size: .; CDR3: CASSPWTTVTVEAFF; DNA: TGTGCCAGCAGTCCTTGGACTACCGTGACAGTTGAAGCTTTCTTT
J: TRBJ2-2; V: TRBV5-1; D: .; size: .; CDR3: CASRPGLSNTGELFF; DNA: TGCGCCAGCCGACCAGGGTTGAGCAACACCGGGGAGCTGTTTTTT